This entry lists 11 T cell receptor beta chains sequenced from one sample in a study of blood T cells in healthy people across ages. For the second PCR, which ran for 7 to 11 cycles, a sample-barcoded 5' primer and a J-beta primer mix were used. In TCRdb, the 5' RACE reads were re-called with MiXCR into one record per CDR3 protein. In the table there are hundreds of thousands of distinct CDR3 sequences, approximately 25% of which are singletons. In addition, the sample was reused for a study of T cells of mothers and their children.

Sequences were obtained from blood. The source is a boy between 5 and 17 years old in good health.

The CDR3 DNA follows: TGCGCCAGCAGCCCCGGGGGACCGGTAGGGGAAAAACTGTTTTTT. This translates into CASSPGGPVGEKLFF. The chain links TRBV4-3 to TRBJ1-4, with D perhaps TRBD1 (5 bases). Per germline, CDR1 LGHNA and CDR2 YSLEER. The CDR3 extends over 15 amino acids. V was trimmed by 4 bases and J by 8 bases, leaving 17 bases between them.

The chain joins TRBV29-1 to TRBJ1-2; D is unresolved. V was pared by 3 bases and J by 8 bases, with 13 bases between. Germline CDR1 is SQVTM and CDR2 is ANQGSEA. CDR3 size: 12 residues. The CDR3 sequence is CSVEVVAGGYTF. The CDR3 DNA is TGCAGCGTTGAGGTCGTGGCGGGCGGCTACACCTTC. The complete variable domain, with remaining parts taken from reference TRBV29-1 and TRBJ1-2, reads SAVISQKPSRDICQRGTSLTIQCQVDSQVTMMFWYRQQPGQSLTLIATANQGSEATYESGFVIDKFPISRPNLTFSTLTVSNMSPEDSSIYLCSVEVVAGGYTFGSGTRLTVV.

The chain employs TRBV7-2 and TRBJ2-7; 7 bases are a match to TRBD1. V shed 3 bases and J 2 bases; nucleotides not matched to a gene: 4. The CDR3 runs to 14 residues. Germline V gene data show CDR1 as SGHTA and CDR2 as FQGNSA. CDR3 protein: CASSFMDRPYEQYF. CDR3 DNA: TGTGCCAGCAGCTTCATGGACAGGCCCTACGAGCAGTACTTC.

The gene calls are TRBV12-3 or TRBV12-4 and TRBJ1-2, with TRBD1 matching 10 bases. The ends lost 5 bases at V and 3 bases at J; junction bases unmatched: 12. The CDR3 totals 17 residues. The chain's CDR3 is CASSPRDRGEDDYGYTF. The CDR3 DNA follows: TGTGCCAGCAGTCCGAGGGACAGGGGTGAGGATGACTATGGCTACACCTTC.

This clonotype was picked up a small number of times. The rearrangement uses TRBV10-3 and TRBJ1-2, with TRBD1 matching over 7 bases. The V and J ends lost 11 bases and 8 bases, in that order; junction bases with no gene match: 14. This CDR3 comprises 13 residues. Per germline, CDR1 ENHRY and CDR2 SYGVKD. The CDR3 is CASFDRVKGGYTF. CDR3 bases: TGTGCCTCTTTCGACAGGGTTAAAGGAGGCTACACCTTC.

The chain joins TRBV29-1 to TRBJ2-1, with D hard to call. Germline CDR1 is SQVTM and CDR2 is ANQGSEA. Trimming took off 4 bases at V and 7 bases at J, with 8 bases between the two ends. The CDR3 has 11 amino acids. The CDR3, as DNA: TGCAGCGTTGTAACGGGTAATGAGCAGTTCTTC. This sequence encodes CSVVTGNEQFF.

The chain employs TRBV4-3 and TRBJ2-1; 9 nucleotides match TRBD1. V shed 4 bases, J shed 7 bases, and the junction held 8 bases outside the gene matches. This CDR3 region has 15 residues. CDR1 is LGHNA and CDR2 is YSLEER in the germline V gene. CDR3 in DNA: TGCGCCAGCAGCCCTGGGACAGGGTCTCGGAATGAGCAGTTCTTC. Amino acids: CASSPGTGSRNEQFF.

This clonotype has just a few counts. This chain uses TRBV15 with TRBJ2-4; D is undetermined. Germline V gene sequence: CDR1 LNHNV, CDR2 YYDKDF (reference sequence). The CDR3 length is 14 residues. V was pared by 5 bases and J by 7 bases, with 15 bases between. As DNA, the CDR3 is TGTGCCACCAGCCCCCGGACCCGCAGGAACATTCAGTACTTC. Its translation: CATSPRTRRNIQYF. Drawing the rest from reference TRBV15 and TRBJ2-4, the complete variable domain is DAMVIQNPRYQVTQFGKPVTLSCSQTLNHNVMYWYQQKSSQAPKLLFHYYDKDFNNEADTPDNFQSRRPNTSFCFLDIRSPGLGDTAMYLCATSPRTRRNIQYFGAGTRLSVL.

The chain joins TRBV4-2 to TRBJ1-2; TRBD1 matches at 7 bases. Trimming took 1 base from V and 4 from J; bases not matched to a gene: 6. There are 15 residues in the CDR3. Germline V CDR1 and CDR2: LGHNA, YNFKEQ. CDR3 DNA: TGTGCCAGCAGCCAAGTATTGACAGGGTCCTATGGCTACACCTTC. It specifies CASSQVLTGSYGYTF.

This chain joins TRBV5-1 and TRBJ2-1, with D possibly matching TRBD2 (5 bases). The CDR3 length is 16 residues. Trimming removed 2 bases from V and 0 bases from J, with 12 bases in between. CDR1 SGHRS and CDR2 YFSETQ come from the germline V gene. The DNA for the CDR3 is TGCGCCAGCAGCTTAAGGACTTTCAGCTCCTACAATGAGCAGTTCTTC. The encoded protein is CASSLRTFSSYNEQFF.

V and J are TRBV28 and TRBJ2-7; 9 bases are shared with TRBD1. Germline values: CDR1 MDHEN, CDR2 SYDVKM. The CDR3 has 16 amino acids. V lost 2 bases, J lost 5 bases, and 10 bases stayed unmatched. The CDR3 loop is CASSLITGTGINEQYF. CDR3 sequence (DNA): TGTGCCAGCAGTTTAATAACCGGGACAGGGATCAACGAGCAGTACTTC.